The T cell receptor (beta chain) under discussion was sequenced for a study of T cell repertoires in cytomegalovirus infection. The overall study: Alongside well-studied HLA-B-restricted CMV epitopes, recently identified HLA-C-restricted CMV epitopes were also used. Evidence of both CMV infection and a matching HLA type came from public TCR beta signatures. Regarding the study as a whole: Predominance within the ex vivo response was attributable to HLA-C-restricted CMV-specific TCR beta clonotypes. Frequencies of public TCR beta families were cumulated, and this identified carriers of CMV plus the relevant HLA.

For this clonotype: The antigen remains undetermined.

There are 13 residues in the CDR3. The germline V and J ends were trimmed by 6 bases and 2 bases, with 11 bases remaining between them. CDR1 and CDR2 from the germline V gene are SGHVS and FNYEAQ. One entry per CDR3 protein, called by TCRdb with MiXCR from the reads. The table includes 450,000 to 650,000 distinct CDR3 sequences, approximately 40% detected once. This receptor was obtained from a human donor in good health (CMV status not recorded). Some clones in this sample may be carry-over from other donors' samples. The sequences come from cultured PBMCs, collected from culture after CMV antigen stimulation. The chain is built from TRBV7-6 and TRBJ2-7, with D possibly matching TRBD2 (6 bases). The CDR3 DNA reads TGTGCCAGCAGTTACCGACTAGCCTACGAGCAGTACTTC. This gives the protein CASSYRLAYEQYF.